Presented here are 20 T cell receptor beta chains from one specimen sequenced in a study of identifying expanded T cells in peripheral blood. Method: immunoSEQ multiplex PCR; TCRdb's copy keeps in-frame clones and lacks some. The data contain roughly 100,000 clones, approximately 88% of them singletons. Source material: blood. All receptors come from a person between 18 and 69 years old in good health.

This chain uses TRBV2 with TRBJ2-3, with D perhaps matching TRBD1 or TRBD2 (6 bases each). With 0 bases removed from V and 5 bases from J, the gap between germline ends came to 12 bases. CDR3 size: 15 residues. Germline V gene data show CDR1 as SNHLY and CDR2 as FYNNEI. CDR3 sequence reads: CASSEAGGPGDTQYF. CDR3 sequence (DNA): TGTGCCAGCAGTGAAGCGGGGGGCCCCGGAGATACGCAGTATTTT.

The chain has TRBV2 and TRBJ1-1; possibly TRBD1 for D (5 bases). CDR1 SNHLY and CDR2 FYNNEI come from the germline V gene. This CDR3 is built from 11 residues. V was trimmed by 6 bases and J by 8 bases, leaving 10 bases between them. The CDR3 region is CASRGTFEAFF. For the CDR3, the DNA is TGTGCCAGCAGGGGGACGTTCGAAGCTTTCTTT.

The chain employs TRBV21-1 and TRBJ2-1; TRBD2 is taken as the D call from the table, unchecked against the DNA. TRBV21-1 is labeled a pseudogene. The CDR3 sequence is 15 residues long. This chain's CDR3 is CARRYTSGPYNEQFF. The CDR3, as DNA: TGTGCCAGACGATATACTAGCGGACCCTACAATGAGCAGTTCTTC.

V gene TRBV2 combines with J gene TRBJ2-3; D gene unclear. The CDR3 consists of 12 residues. Trimming left V 4 bases short and J 2 bases short, with 4 bases between. The germline CDR1 and CDR2 sequences are SNHLY and FYNNEI. The CDR3 sequence: CASSATTDTQYF. The CDR3 coding sequence is TGTGCCAGCAGTGCTACCACAGATACGCAGTATTTT. The full variable domain, in which reference TRBV2 and TRBJ2-3 provide the parts outside the CDR3, is EPEVTQTPSHQVTQMGQEVILRCVPISNHLYFYWYRQILGQKVEFLVSFYNNEISEKSEIFDDQFSVERPDGSNFTLKIRSTKLEDSAMYFCASSATTDTQYFGPGTRLTVL.

This clone showed up just once. The V gene is TRBV19, the J gene TRBJ1-5, with D perhaps TRBD1 (5 bases). CDR1 and CDR2 from the germline V gene are LNHDA and SQIVND (reference sequence). The V end was cut by 3 bases, the J end by 1 base, with 10 bases between. There are 15 residues in the CDR3. The CDR3 nucleotides are TGTGCCAGTAGTATCGGGGCCAGGAGCAATCAGCCCCAGCATTTT. Translated, it gives CASSIGARSNQPQHF.

This clone appeared a single time. This rearrangement joins TRBV5-1 to TRBJ1-4; D unclear. Germline V lookup: CDR1 SGHRS, CDR2 YFSETQ. The CDR3 contains 14 residues. Trimming cost V 2 bases and J 4 bases, with 9 bases left between them. CDR3 in amino acids: CASSFSPINEKLFF. CDR3 in DNA: TGCGCCAGCAGCTTCAGTCCGATTAATGAAAAACTGTTTTTT.

The chain employs TRBV14 and TRBJ2-7; D remains ambiguous. Trimming took off 0 bases at V and 9 bases at J, with 18 bases between the two ends. Looked up from germline, CDR1 is SGHDN and CDR2 is FVKESK. This CDR3 has 15 amino acids. The CDR3 here is CASSQDSMPQNVQYF. CDR3 nucleotides: TGTGCCAGCAGCCAAGACAGCATGCCCCAAAATGTGCAGTACTTC.

The chain combines TRBV5-1 with TRBJ2-5; D may be TRBD1 (6 bases). The CDR3 has 15 amino acids. Trimming left V 3 bases short and J 4 bases short, with 16 bases between. From germline, CDR1 is SGHRS and CDR2 YFSETQ. CDR3: CASSSGTSAGETQYF. The DNA for the CDR3 is TGCGCCAGCAGCTCGGGGACATCCGCGGGAGAGACCCAGTACTTC.

The chain recombines TRBV5-4 with TRBJ2-5, with TRBD1 matching 8 bases. Germline V gene lookup returns CDR1 SGHNT and CDR2 YYREEE (reference sequence). Trimming cost V 1 base and J 5 bases; bases outside gene matches: 4. The CDR3 is made up of 14 amino acids. The chain's CDR3 is CASSLMDRVETQYF. The CDR3 nucleotides read TGTGCCAGCAGCTTGATGGACAGGGTGGAGACCCAGTACTTC. Looking up the rest from reference TRBV5-4 and TRBJ2-5 gives the full variable domain: ETGVTQSPTHLIKTRGQQVTLRCSSQSGHNTVSWYQQALGQGPQFIFQYYREEENGRGNFPPRFSGLQFPNYSSELNVNALELDDSALYLCASSLMDRVETQYFGPGTRLLVL.

This clone has only one observation. The chain couples TRBV10-2 to TRBJ2-5; 11 nucleotides match TRBD2. The length of the CDR3 is 17 residues. V was pared by 8 bases and J by 2 bases, with 13 bases of the junction left unmatched. Germline loops: CDR1 WSHSY, CDR2 SAAADI. For the CDR3, the DNA is TGCGCCAGCTCTCTCCAGTTAGCGGGGGGGAGGCAAGAGACCCAGTACTTC. This encodes CASSLQLAGGRQETQYF.

The J gene is TRBJ1-1, the V gene TRBV10-3; no clear D gene. The V gene lost 10 bases and the J gene lost 2 bases, with 14 bases spanning the gap. The V gene's germline CDR1 is ENHRY and CDR2 SYGVKD. The CDR3 has 13 amino acids. The CDR3, as DNA: TGTGCCACCCAGACGGGATATAACACTGAAGCTTTCTTT. Translating gives CATQTGYNTEAFF.

The chain carries TRBV6-5 and TRBJ2-3; D is uncertain. V lost 5 bases, J lost 6 bases, and 18 bases lay in between. The CDR3 is 15 residues long. Germline loops: CDR1 MNHEY, CDR2 SVGAGI. Here the CDR3 DNA reads TGTGCCAGCAGTCCGGCGGCGGACCCGGAGGATACGCAGTATTTT. Protein product: CASSPAADPEDTQYF.

J is TRBJ2-7 and V is TRBV6-1, with D unresolved. Trimming left V 7 bases short and J 3 bases short, with 19 bases between. Germline CDR1 is MNHNS and CDR2 is SASEGT. The CDR3 sequence is 15 residues long. The CDR3 spells CASTITGRSFYEQYF. Here the CDR3 DNA reads TGTGCCAGCACAATAACTGGCAGGTCTTTCTACGAGCAGTACTTC.

CDR3 in amino acids: CASSLIGGLDNSPLHF. The CDR3 DNA sequence: TGTGCCAGCAGTTTAATCGGGGGGCTGGATAATTCACCCCTCCACTTT. The chain employs TRBV28 and TRBJ1-6, with TRBD1 as a possible D gene (6 bases). The V end lost 2 bases, the J end lost 5 bases, and 13 bases lay between the germline ends. CDR1 is MDHEN, CDR2 SYDVKM, per germline. The CDR3 runs 16 residues.

The chain carries TRBV2 and TRBJ1-2, with 7 bases matching TRBD1. The CDR3 runs to 16 residues. With 4 bases clipped from V and 3 bases from J, the junction kept 11 bases outside the gene matches. The germline gives CDR1 SNHLY, CDR2 FYNNEI. The CDR3 DNA sequence: TGTGCCAGCAGTGCCTCCCCCGGGACAGACGACTATGGCTACACCTTC. As protein: CASSASPGTDDYGYTF.

The rearrangement uses TRBV7-9 and TRBJ1-1; 7 bases line up with TRBD1. CDR1 is SEHNR, CDR2 FQNEAQ, per germline (reference sequence). J was trimmed by 3 bases and V by 6 bases; bases with no gene match: 22. This CDR3 region has 19 residues. The chain's CDR3 is CASRFSLEGAIRVDTEAFF. In DNA, the CDR3 is TGTGCCAGCAGATTTTCCCTCGAGGGGGCAATAAGGGTAGACACTGAAGCTTTCTTT.

The chain uses TRBV9 and TRBJ1-1, with TRBD1 identical over 7 bases. The CDR3 has 16 amino acids. Trimming took 4 bases from V and 6 from J; bases not matched to a gene: 15. Germline CDR1 is SGDLS and CDR2 is YYNGEE. DNA of the CDR3: TGTGCCAGCAGCCTCTTGCATATTACAGGGGACCCTGAAGCTTTCTTT. The encoded protein is CASSLLHITGDPEAFF. Full variable domain (remainder filled in from reference TRBV9 and TRBJ1-1): DSGVTQTPKHLITATGQRVTLRCSPRSGDLSVYWYQQSLDQGLQFLIQYYNGEERAKGNILERFSAQQFPDLHSELNLSSLELGDSALYFCASSLLHITGDPEAFFGQGTRLTVV.

The CDR3 loop is CASSIPGRTIRQPQHF. The CDR3 coding sequence is TGTGCCAGTAGTATTCCGGGGCGGACGATTCGGCAGCCCCAGCATTTT. The V gene is TRBV19, the J gene TRBJ1-5; D might be TRBD1 (5 bases). The CDR3 has 16 amino acids. V lost 3 bases and J lost 7, with 19 bases in between. CDR1 LNHDA and CDR2 SQIVND come from the germline V gene (reference sequence).

This clone occurred many times. At the DNA level, this CDR3 is encoded by other sequences in the same sample as well. The chain links TRBV9 to TRBJ2-7; TRBD1 might be the D (5 bases). Germline V CDR1 and CDR2: SGDLS, YYNGEE. V was clipped by 0 bases and J by 2 bases, with 9 bases between them. CDR3 size: 14 residues. The CDR3 loop is CASSVGQGTYEQYF. As DNA, the CDR3 is TGTGCCAGCAGCGTAGGGCAGGGTACCTACGAGCAGTACTTC.

The rearrangement joins TRBV7-8 to TRBJ1-5; TRBD1 aligns across 7 bases. V gave up 5 bases and J gave up 6 bases; unmatched junction bases: 7. Germline values: CDR1 SGHVS, CDR2 FQNEAQ. The CDR3 runs 14 residues. The CDR3 DNA sequence: TGTGCCAGCAGCCAAAACGAGGGGGCTCAGCCCCAGCATTTT. Residues: CASSQNEGAQPQHF.